These 13 T cell receptor beta chains share one sample of origin, sequenced in a study of T cells after yellow fever vaccination. TCRdb reanalysed the 5' RACE reads using MiXCR and keeps one entry per CDR3 protein. The top ten hold around 16% of the sample, which has hundreds of thousands of distinct CDR3 sequences, roughly a sixth seen once. Sequenced here: PBMCs, sampled about 5 days after the first yellow fever vaccination. The receptors shown here come from a man in his late teens or twenties who received the YFV17D yellow fever vaccine.

This chain uses TRBV4-3 with TRBJ1-6; 7 bases agree with TRBD1. Trimming cost V 0 bases and J 0 bases; bases outside gene matches: 5. Germline CDR1 reads LGHNA; CDR2 reads YSLEER. CDR3 length equals 18 residues. Here the CDR3 reads CASSQDQTGSSYNSPLHF. CDR3 DNA: TGCGCCAGCAGCCAAGACCAGACAGGGAGCTCCTATAATTCACCCCTCCACTTT.

The chain has TRBV7-7 and TRBJ2-5; TRBD1 matches at 10 bases. After removal of 5 bases from V and 4 bases from J, the junction contained 13 bases not matched to a gene. CDR1 is SSHAT and CDR2 is FNYEAQ in the germline V gene (reference sequence). The CDR3 is 17 amino acids. CDR3 loop: CASSKARGTGVAETQYF. In nucleotides, the CDR3 is TGTGCCAGCAGCAAAGCCAGGGGGACAGGGGTGGCAGAGACCCAGTACTTC.

This chain links TRBV23-1 with TRBJ2-2; a weak D match, TRBD2 (7 bases). TRBV23-1 is designated an ORF whose function remains uncertain. This CDR3 contains 15 residues. The V and J ends lost 7 bases and 4 bases respectively, with 16 bases between them. CDR3 sequence: CASTRGGGGTGELFF. CDR3 bases: TGCGCCAGCACCCGGGGAGGGGGAGGCACCGGGGAGCTGTTTTTT.

The table lists this clonotype with a few counts. The chain has TRBV7-9 and TRBJ2-7; 8 nucleotides match TRBD1. CDR3 length: 13 residues. Per germline, CDR1 SEHNR and CDR2 FQNEAQ (reference sequence). Unmatched junction bases numbered 7, after V lost 6 bases and J lost 6 bases. CDR3 coding DNA: TGTGCCAGCAGTCCTGGACAGGGCTTCGAGCAGTACTTC. It yields the protein CASSPGQGFEQYF.

This clonotype has a count of ten or more. This rearrangement joins TRBV5-1 to TRBJ2-1; D call uncertain. Trimming removed 1 base at V and 3 bases at J, with 5 bases between. CDR3 length equals 13 residues. Germline V lookup: CDR1 SGHRS, CDR2 YFSETQ. CDR3: CASSLQGYNEQFF. The CDR3 coding sequence is TGCGCCAGCAGCTTGCAAGGCTACAATGAGCAGTTCTTC.

V usage is TRBV2 and J usage is TRBJ1-5; D remains unclear. CDR3 size: 13 residues. V was cut by 4 bases and J by 1 base, with 5 bases left in between. Germline loops: CDR1 SNHLY, CDR2 FYNNEI. The CDR3 loop reads CASSVRSNQPQHF. CDR3 nucleotide sequence: TGTGCCAGCAGTGTTAGAAGCAATCAGCCCCAGCATTTT.

The chain uses TRBV7-8 and TRBJ1-4; D ambiguous. V was cut by 11 bases and J by 8 bases, with 18 bases left in between. The CDR3 is 13 amino acids. From germline, CDR1 is SGHVS and CDR2 FQNEAQ. Here the CDR3 DNA reads TGTGCCGTGTCCGGGAGGGTTGAAGAAAAACTGTTTTTT. Translated: CAVSGRVEEKLFF.

This clonotype was detected only a few times. The rearrangement uses TRBV4-2 and TRBJ1-1; unclear D gene. V was trimmed by 4 bases and J by 12 bases, leaving 18 bases between them. Germline V gene sequence: CDR1 LGHNA, CDR2 YNFKEQ. The CDR3 contains 13 residues. This CDR3 is CASSLNIPNPPFF. Written as DNA, the CDR3 is TGTGCCAGCAGCCTTAATATCCCCAACCCGCCTTTCTTT.

The rearrangement joins TRBV6-2 or TRBV6-3 to TRBJ2-3; D may be TRBD2 (5 bases). This CDR3 spans 15 amino acids. V lost 7 bases and J 2 bases, leaving 16 bases between the germline ends. CDR1 is MNHEY and CDR2 is SVGEGT in the germline V gene. CDR3 region: CASIDRGTYTDTQYF. The DNA for the CDR3 is TGTGCCAGCATAGACCGGGGTACTTACACAGATACGCAGTATTTT.

This clonotype has just a few counts. V is TRBV5-4 and J is TRBJ1-5; TRBD1 matches 9 bases. Germline trimming cut 4 bases from V and 6 bases from J; bases unmatched to any gene: 8. CDR1 SGHNT and CDR2 YYREEE come from the germline V gene (reference sequence). CDR3 length equals 15 residues. CDR3 coding DNA: TGTGCCAGCAGCGCCGGGACAGGGCTCGCTCAGCCCCAGCATTTT. Translated: CASSAGTGLAQPQHF.

This clonotype was detected only a few times. This sequence joins TRBV20-1 and TRBJ2-2; TRBD1 matches 9 bases. Germline loops: CDR1 DFQATT, CDR2 SNEGSKA (reference sequence). The V segment lost 5 bases and the J segment 6 bases; nucleotides outside the gene matches: 7. This CDR3 has 14 residues. The CDR3 loop reads CSAGDRVRPGELFF. For the CDR3, the DNA is TGCAGTGCTGGGGACAGGGTGAGGCCCGGGGAGCTGTTTTTT.

The chain uses TRBV30 and TRBJ1-5; D is possibly TRBD1 (5 bases). Germline V CDR1 and CDR2: GTSNPN, SVGIG (reference sequence). V dropped 0 bases and J dropped 8 bases, with 14 bases sitting between them. There are 14 residues in the CDR3. DNA for the CDR3: TGTGCCTGGAGTGTTTCAGGGTTCAGGGAGCCCCAGCATTTT. It codes for CAWSVSGFREPQHF.

This clonotype was found a few times. This chain connects TRBV24-1 to TRBJ2-5, with D perhaps TRBD1 (6 bases). From germline, CDR1 is KGHDR and CDR2 SFDVKD. The CDR3 is made up of 15 amino acids. Trimming took off 3 bases at V and 4 bases at J, with 14 bases between the two ends. CDR3: CATSDPQGRGETQYF. The DNA of the CDR3 is TGTGCCACCAGTGATCCACAGGGACGGGGAGAGACCCAGTACTTC.